This T cell receptor (beta chain) is drawn from a study of blood T cell repertoires in COVID-19. As for the study in general: Samples taken during acute and convalescent COVID-19 were collected in the United States, Italy and Spain.

The germline gives CDR1 LGHDT, CDR2 YNNKEL (reference sequence). The CDR3 consists of 20 residues. The junction had 9 bases not matched to a gene; V was cut back by 1 base and J by 3 bases. Individuals drawn from 20 to 30 US areas were about 18 to 95 years old. Cohort assignment relied on participant-reported clinical history. TCRdb's table, derived via immunoSEQ multiplex PCR, lists solely in-frame clones and lacks some. The sample contains about 260,000 clones, 85% to 90% of which appear only once. The sequence was obtained from a woman aged 25 to 39 with acute COVID-19. The sample consisted of PBMCs or T cells enriched from blood (not recorded which). The chain links TRBV3-1 (or the pseudogene TRBV3-2) to TRBJ2-4, with TRBD2 identical over 16 bases. In nucleotides, the CDR3 is TGTGCCAGCAGCCAAGTCATGGGACTAGCGGGAGGGCCGGGCAAAAACATTCAGTACTTC. It translates to CASSQVMGLAGGPGKNIQYF.